The T cell receptor (beta chain) described here comes from a study of blood T cell repertoires in COVID-19. Looking at the study overall: Specimens from acute and convalescent COVID-19 originated in the United States, Italy and Spain. T cells, B-cell-depleted T cells, or PBMCs provided the cDNA or gDNA that served as material.

The authors' processing: How many nucleated cells were present was estimated from reference gene primer amplification. TCRdb's copy holds only in-frame clones and misses some; the assay was immunoSEQ multiplex PCR. That table gives V, J and clone size, and the DNA gave D and trimming. The sample lists approximately 140,000 clones; around 89% were seen once. The table lists this clone with a few counts. Material for sequencing was peripheral blood. The sequence was collected from a man between 50 and 59 years old with active or convalescent COVID-19.

The CDR3 protein is CASSPGGLDEQYF. The CDR3 DNA sequence: TGTGCCAGCTCACCCGGGGGTCTCGACGAGCAGTACTTC. V gene TRBV18 combines with J gene TRBJ2-7, with TRBD2 as a possible D gene (6 bases). Trimming shortened V by 3 bases and J by 5 bases, and 11 bases separated the two germline ends. Germline values: CDR1 KGHSH, CDR2 LQKENI. The CDR3 consists of 13 residues.